The entry below gives a single TCR beta chain sequence along with its context. Its specificity is not known. The CDR3 runs to 14 residues. CDR1 is LNHDA and CDR2 is SQIVND in the germline V gene (reference sequence). V lost 3 bases to trimming and J lost 2 bases, with 11 bases between them. Libraries were prepared by immunoSEQ multiplex PCR; TCRdb keeps only in-frame clonotypes and omits some of them. The table has about 50,000 clones, roughly 86% seen once. The data derive from a study of OX40 agonist ivuxolimab in advanced cancers. Study-level background: Males comprised 70% to 90% of the group, whose mean age was about 61 years (range 23 to 79). Study-wide results and limits: On average, CD8+ T cells showed a greater number of expanded clones than CD4+.

The genes are TRBV19 and TRBJ2-7; tentatively, D is TRBD1 or TRBD2 (5 bases each). Sequenced here: CD4+ or CD8+ T cells sorted from blood, sampled in a trial of the OX40 agonist ivuxolimab. The source of this sequence is an adult with an advanced solid tumor such as melanoma, head and neck, liver or kidney cancer. CDR3 protein: CASSIGDVTYEQYF. For the CDR3, the DNA is TGTGCCAGTAGTATTGGGGACGTTACCTACGAGCAGTACTTC.